These T cell receptor beta chains were read from a single sample in a study of CD8+CD57+ T cells in acquired aplastic anemia. TCRdb reprocessed the reads via MiXCR and lists one record per CDR3 protein. The sample has more than 150,000 distinct CDR3 sequences, more than 45% seen once; the top ten hold 3% to 4%. The source material was sorted CD4+, CD8+, or CD8+CD57+ T cells (not recorded which) from PBMCs. Receptor source: a human donor with aplastic anemia. Both conserved end residues are part of each CDR3. The D gene is left open where the match is weak. Expanded clones are given a class, and other clones once, few, many or no size at all.

size: .
V: TRBV5-1
J: TRBJ2-5
D: TRBD2
CDR3: CASSRGLAGEQETQYF
DNA: TGCGCCAGCAGCCGGGGACTAGCGGGGGAACAAGAGACCCAGTACTTC

size: .
V: TRBV6-1
J: TRBJ2-7
D: .
CDR3: CASRPFRDDARNEQYF
DNA: TGTGCCAGCAGACCTTTCCGGGACGACGCCCGAAACGAGCAGTACTTC

size: .
V: TRBV25-1
J: TRBJ1-2
D: .
CDR3: CASSESRENRYGYTF
DNA: TGTGCCAGCAGTGAATCCCGGGAGAACCGATATGGCTACACCTTC

size: once
V: TRBV29-1
J: TRBJ1-4
D: TRBD1
CDR3: CSYGTGTTNEKLFF
DNA: TGCAGTTATGGGACAGGGACAACTAATGAAAAACTGTTTTTT

size: .
V: TRBV7-2
J: TRBJ2-5
D: TRBD2
CDR3: CASSLVGLAVGETQYF
DNA: TGTGCCAGCAGCTTAGTAGGGCTAGCGGTGGGAGAGACCCAGTACTTC

size: few
V: TRBV5-4
J: TRBJ1-4
D: .
CDR3: CASSQWDNQEKLFF
DNA: TGTGCCAGCAGCCAATGGGACAATCAGGAAAAACTGTTTTTT

size: many
V: TRBV6-1
J: TRBJ2-3
D: .
CDR3: CASSEQGTDTQYF
DNA: TGTGCCAGCAGTGAGCAGGGAACAGATACGCAGTATTTT

size: .
V: TRBV19
J: TRBJ1-2
D: TRBD1
CDR3: CASSVHRGPNYGYTF
DNA: TGTGCCAGTAGTGTCCACAGGGGGCCTAACTATGGCTACACCTTC

size: .
V: TRBV2
J: TRBJ2-3
D: TRBD2
CDR3: CASRSRTSTGTQYF
DNA: TGTGCCAGCAGGTCGCGGACTAGCACGGGTACGCAGTATTTT

size: few
V: TRBV6-5
J: TRBJ2-4
D: .
CDR3: CASSYGQSLMNIQYF
DNA: TGTGCCAGCAGTTACGGACAGAGCTTAATGAACATTCAGTACTTC

size: .
V: TRBV7-7
J: TRBJ2-3
D: TRBD2
CDR3: CASSFPGLAGEGDAQYF
DNA: TGTGCCAGCAGCTTTCCGGGACTAGCGGGGGAAGGGGATGCGCAGTATTTT

size: .
V: TRBV12-3/TRBV12-4
J: TRBJ1-6
D: TRBD1
CDR3: CASRRTGHLNSPLHF
DNA: TGTGCCAGCAGGAGGACAGGACATCTTAATTCACCCCTCCACTTT

size: few
V: TRBV25-1
J: TRBJ2-5
D: .
CDR3: CASSESGRRAKETQYF
DNA: TGTGCCAGCAGTGAATCTGGACGACGGGCTAAAGAGACCCAGTACTTC

size: .
V: TRBV19
J: TRBJ1-5
D: .
CDR3: CASSTGSGAPQPQHF
DNA: TGTGCCAGTAGCACGGGATCGGGAGCCCCGCAGCCCCAGCATTTT

size: .
V: TRBV7-9
J: TRBJ1-1
D: .
CDR3: CASTWEGPNTEAFF
DNA: TGTGCCAGCACCTGGGAGGGACCGAACACTGAAGCTTTCTTT

size: many
V: TRBV19
J: TRBJ1-2
D: .
CDR3: CASSSRQVANYGYTF
DNA: TGTGCCAGTAGTTCCCGACAGGTAGCTAACTATGGCTACACCTTC

size: .
V: TRBV24-1
J: TRBJ2-5
D: .
CDR3: CATSEGGQETQYF
DNA: TGTGCCACCAGTGAGGGGGGACAAGAGACCCAGTACTTC

size: .
V: TRBV29-1
J: TRBJ1-3
D: TRBD1
CDR3: CSVRQGGNTIYF
DNA: TGCAGCGTGAGACAGGGGGGAAACACCATATATTTT

size: many
V: TRBV10-3
J: TRBJ1-1
D: .
CDR3: CAISEGRKVTEAFF
DNA: TGTGCCATCAGTGAGGGCAGGAAGGTAACTGAAGCTTTCTTT

size: many
V: TRBV20-1
J: TRBJ1-1
D: .
CDR3: CSAREGGPNTEAFF
DNA: TGCAGTGCTAGAGAGGGGGGCCCGAACACTGAAGCTTTCTTT

size: many
V: TRBV7-6
J: TRBJ2-7
D: .
CDR3: CASSLVRGHEQYF
DNA: TGTGCCAGCAGCTTAGTCAGGGGCCACGAGCAGTACTTC

size: .
V: TRBV2
J: TRBJ1-1
D: TRBD1
CDR3: CASFGTGKLVTEAFF
DNA: TGTGCCAGCTTCGGGACAGGGAAGCTGGTAACTGAAGCTTTCTTT

size: .
V: TRBV6-1
J: TRBJ2-7
D: .
CDR3: CASSEDSFGGAYEQYF
DNA: TGTGCCAGCAGTGAAGATAGTTTTGGGGGAGCCTACGAGCAGTACTTC

size: .
V: TRBV7-8
J: TRBJ1-1
D: .
CDR3: CASSKSAGAFF
DNA: TGTGCCAGCAGTAAGAGCGCTGGGGCTTTCTTT

size: .
V: TRBV20-1
J: TRBJ2-5
D: TRBD2
CDR3: CSARTAGETQYF
DNA: TGCAGTGCTAGGACAGCGGGGGAGACCCAGTACTTC

size: many
V: TRBV27
J: TRBJ1-2
D: .
CDR3: CASSPRQLSNGYTF
DNA: TGTGCCAGCAGTCCACGACAGTTATCGAATGGCTACACCTTC

size: many
V: TRBV7-3
J: TRBJ2-2
D: TRBD1
CDR3: CASSLTRDRVDTGELFF
DNA: TGTGCCAGCAGCTTAACGCGGGACAGGGTCGACACCGGGGAGCTGTTTTTT

size: many
V: TRBV3-1
J: TRBJ1-2
D: .
CDR3: CASRERSNYGYTF
DNA: TGTGCCAGCCGAGAAAGATCTAACTATGGCTACACCTTC

size: .
V: TRBV7-9
J: TRBJ2-7
D: .
CDR3: CASSPDGGFSYEQYF
DNA: TGTGCCAGCAGCCCAGACGGGGGATTCTCCTACGAGCAGTACTTC